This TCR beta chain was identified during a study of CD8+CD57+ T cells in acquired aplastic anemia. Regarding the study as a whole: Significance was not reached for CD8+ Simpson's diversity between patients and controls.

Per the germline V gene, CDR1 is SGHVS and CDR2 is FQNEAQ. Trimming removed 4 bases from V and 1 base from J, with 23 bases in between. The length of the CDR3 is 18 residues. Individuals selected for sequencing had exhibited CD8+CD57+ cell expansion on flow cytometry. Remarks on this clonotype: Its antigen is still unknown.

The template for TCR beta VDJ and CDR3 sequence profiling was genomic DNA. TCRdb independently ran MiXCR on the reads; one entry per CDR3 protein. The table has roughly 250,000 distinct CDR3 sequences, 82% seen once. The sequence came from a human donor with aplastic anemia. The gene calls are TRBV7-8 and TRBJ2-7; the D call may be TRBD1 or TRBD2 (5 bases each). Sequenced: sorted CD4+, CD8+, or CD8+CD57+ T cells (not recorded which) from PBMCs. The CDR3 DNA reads TGTGCCAGCAGCTCCCAGCCAAAGGGGAGAGCGCTTTCCTACGAGCAGTACGTC. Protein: CASSSQPKGRALSYEQYV.